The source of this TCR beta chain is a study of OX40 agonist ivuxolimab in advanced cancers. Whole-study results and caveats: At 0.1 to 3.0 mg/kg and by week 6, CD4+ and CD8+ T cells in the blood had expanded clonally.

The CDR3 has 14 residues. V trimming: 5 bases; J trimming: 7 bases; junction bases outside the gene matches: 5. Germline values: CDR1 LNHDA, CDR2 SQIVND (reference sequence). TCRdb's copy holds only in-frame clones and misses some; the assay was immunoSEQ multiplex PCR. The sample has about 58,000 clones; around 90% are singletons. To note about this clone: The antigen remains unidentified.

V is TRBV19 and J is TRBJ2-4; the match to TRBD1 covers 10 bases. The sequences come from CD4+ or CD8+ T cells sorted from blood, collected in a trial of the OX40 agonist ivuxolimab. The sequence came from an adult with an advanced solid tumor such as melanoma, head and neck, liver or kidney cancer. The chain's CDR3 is CASSPPDRGNIQYF. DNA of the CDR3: TGTGCCAGTAGTCCCCCGGACAGGGGGAACATTCAGTACTTC.